The entry below describes one T cell receptor (beta chain). This clone's antigen is unknown. Base qualities are not provided; no much larger clone lies one nucleotide away. The donors were included in the validation cohort of over a hundred subjects, a group kept apart from the approximately 700-subject first cohort. Including the terminal cysteine and phenylalanine, the CDR3 comprises 16 residues. The kept DNA is CDR3 alone, 48 bases in frame from the first base. Sequences SGHRS (CDR1) and YFSETQ (CDR2) are obtained from the germline V gene. Unmatched junction bases come to 11, with V trimmed by 3 bases and J by 10 bases. The library came from the immunoSEQ multiplex PCR assay. As for how the authors treated the data: A statistical classification framework was built to diagnose cytomegalovirus status from the catalog of TCR beta chain sequences. In its TCRdb copy, this immuneACCESS table keeps in-frame sequences only and misses some clones. Where compared with another copy, unresolved V genes explain less than half of these, and the others have no known cause. The V and J calls and clone size come from that table; D and trimming were worked out from the DNA. The sample table lists more than 85,000 clones, roughly 87% of them with a count of one. The biggest ten clones account for about 1.9% of the sample.

The entry originates in a study of cytomegalovirus exposure and HLA in healthy donors (dated by TCRdb to 2016 to 2017). About the investigation overall: The 500 to 700 repertoires of the first cohort and the 110 or so validation repertoires were produced on the same platform, according to a later analysis. The study was designed to test whether signatures of past pathogen exposure could be identified by cataloging public T cell receptors. Along with the approximately 650-subject first cohort, a separate validation cohort of over a hundred different subjects was used. High-throughput TCR immunosequencing, statistical association of individual TCRs with disease status, and machine learning were combined to predict cytomegalovirus infection status.

Results and caveats for the whole study, not just this receptor: A few of the identified cytomegalovirus-associated TCR beta chains were confirmed in vitro to be specific for cytomegalovirus antigens. According to the authors, the approach could potentially be generalized to other disease states and immunological phenotypes. A total of 150 or so TCR beta chains were listed by the study as associated with cytomegalovirus. The validation cohort had no HLA typing available for a later analysis, so co-occurrence within that cohort was assessed over all 110 or so repertoires. A later analysis found that TCRs clustered in the first cohort also tended to co-occur in the 120 validation repertoires, with more than 90% of cluster scores above 0. The classifier was reported to diagnose cytomegalovirus status with high specificity and sensitivity in both the original and validation cohorts. While some public TCRs were present in many individuals, most TCR sequences turned up only very rarely across donors.

The sequence links TRBV5-1 to TRBJ1-6, with 9 junctional bases fitting TRBD1. This TCR derives from a woman aged 18-29 years in good health and CMV-seronegative. Sequenced: PBMCs. The nucleotide sequence reads as follows: TGCGCCAGCAGCTCGGGGACAGGGCCCCTAGGATCACCCCTCCACTTT. Translated, this gives CASSSGTGPLGSPLHF.